Included here is one TCR beta chain sequence, with context. This sample was included in a study of blood T cell repertoires in COVID-19. About the research overall: Sources were T cells, B-cell-depleted T cells, or PBMCs; the material itself was cDNA or gDNA.

Trimming took 9 bases from V and 4 from J; bases not matched to a gene: 14. Germline values: CDR1 MNHEY, CDR2 SMNVEV (reference sequence). This CDR3 is built from 15 residues. Seattle patient enrollment occurred during active infection, with longitudinal follow-up thereafter. In the original processing: Estimation of nucleated cell counts was performed using reference gene primer amplification. Data came from immunoSEQ multiplex PCR; TCRdb stores just in-frame clones and leaves some out. V and J calls and clone size come straight from that table; D and trimming were deduced from the DNA. The sample includes roughly 100,000 clones, about 92% of them seen just once.

The sequence derives from a man aged 18 to 29 with COVID-19, enrolled during active disease. The chain is built from TRBV27 and TRBJ1-1, with TRBD1 matching over 7 bases. The sequenced sample consisted of peripheral blood. The CDR3 is CARRPVKGAGTEAFF. Written as DNA, the CDR3 is TGTGCCAGACGCCCCGTGAAGGGGGCAGGCACTGAAGCTTTCTTT.